This T cell receptor beta chain comes out of a study of CD8 T cells in ankylosing spondylitis. Study-level points and caveats: There were earlier reports of some motif variants in reactive arthritis synovial fluid and blood. For ankylosing spondylitis blood, a TCR beta motif of seven to nine highly homologous variants appeared characteristic.

This clonotype was counted many times. Its antigen is not known. V lost 5 bases to trimming and J lost 2 bases, with 16 bases between them. The CDR3 extends over 15 amino acids. CDR1 MGHDK and CDR2 SYGVNS come from the germline V gene. Scientists made TCR beta libraries using quantitative 5'-RACE with molecular barcodes. TCRdb analysed the 5' RACE reads with MiXCR anew, one entry per CDR3 protein. The sample comprises roughly 230,000 distinct CDR3 sequences, 7% to 10% of which are singletons, and more than 4% rests with the top ten. Sequences were obtained from blood, either unsorted or a sorted T cell fraction (not recorded which). The V gene is TRBV25-1, the J gene TRBJ2-7; unclear D gene. This clonotype originated in a female donor with ankylosing spondylitis or in good health (not recorded which). This CDR3 reads CASSKNAPAAYEQYF. CDR3 nucleotide sequence: TGTGCCAGCAGTAAGAATGCCCCGGCAGCCTACGAGCAGTACTTC.